These 22 T cell receptor beta chains were all obtained from the same sample, sequenced in a study of T-cell memory formation after mild COVID-19. TCRdb used MiXCR to reprocess the 5' RACE reads, holding one entry per CDR3 protein. Seen here are about 110,000 distinct CDR3 sequences, about 18% observed once, and the top ten hold around 5.5%. Sequencing input: PBMCs or a T cell subset sorted from them (not recorded which). The receptors were gathered from a man between 18 and 35 years old who had mild COVID-19 (a few samples of this study predate the infection). Cell type and time point are not known.

The V gene is TRBV12-3 or TRBV12-4, the J gene TRBJ2-2; TRBD1 matches 7 bases. The CDR3 has 17 amino acids. Unmatched junction bases numbered 16, after V lost 4 bases and J lost 8 bases. CDR3 region: CASSSPWGQPSAGELFF. The CDR3 nucleotides read TGTGCCAGCAGTTCCCCGTGGGGACAGCCGTCGGCAGGGGAGCTGTTTTTT.

This clonotype came up a few times. The chain employs TRBV4-2 and TRBJ1-1, with D uncertain. The CDR3 contains 12 residues. The V end lost 0 bases, the J end lost 3 bases, and 2 bases lay between the germline ends. Germline V gene lookup returns CDR1 LGHNA and CDR2 YNFKEQ. The CDR3, as DNA: TGTGCCAGCAGCCAAGAAGACACTGAAGCTTTCTTT. Protein sequence: CASSQEDTEAFF.

The sample holds a few counts of this clonotype. V is TRBV7-2 and J is TRBJ1-1; 10 bases are a match to TRBD1. Per germline, CDR1 SGHTA and CDR2 FQGNSA. This CDR3 has 15 amino acids. The trim removed 4 bases at V and 5 bases at J, leaving 7 bases unmatched. The CDR3 spells CASSWSGQGGTEAFF. For the CDR3, the DNA is TGTGCCAGCAGCTGGAGTGGACAGGGGGGAACTGAAGCTTTCTTT.

The chain has TRBV11-2 and TRBJ1-1, with D possibly matching TRBD1 (5 bases). V was cut by 5 bases and J by 4 bases, with 14 bases left in between. The V gene's germline CDR1 is SGHAT and CDR2 FQNNGV. There are 14 residues in the CDR3. This CDR3 is CASSPWTRGTEAFF. In DNA, the CDR3 is TGTGCCAGCAGCCCGTGGACGAGGGGCACTGAAGCTTTCTTT.

This clonotype came up a few times. This sequence joins TRBV10-3 and TRBJ1-4, with TRBD1 matching 9 bases. Trimming cost V 9 bases and J 10 bases; bases outside gene matches: 6. This CDR3 has 12 amino acids. Germline CDR1 reads ENHRY; CDR2 reads SYGVKD. The CDR3 nucleotides read TGTGCCATTCGGACAGGGGACGGAAAACTGTTTTTT. This sequence encodes CAIRTGDGKLFF.

This clonotype has a handful of counts. The CDR3 DNA is TGTGCCAGCAGCCAAGAGGGCAGGAGGGAGACCCAGTACTTC. Residues: CASSQEGRRETQYF. V usage is TRBV3-1 and J usage is TRBJ2-5; D is perhaps TRBD2 (5 bases). Deletions cut 0 bases from V and 5 bases from J, with 10 bases between. The CDR3 contains 14 residues. Germline CDR1 and CDR2: LGHDT and YNNKEL (reference sequence).

This clonotype was seen a handful of times. The gene calls are TRBV20-1 and TRBJ2-5; D may match TRBD1 or TRBD2 (5 bases each). The CDR3 spans 14 residues. Trimming cost V 0 bases and J 7 bases, with 15 bases left between them. Germline CDR1 DFQATT, CDR2 SNEGSKA (reference sequence). The CDR3 here is CSARDPRGSGTQYF. The CDR3 coding sequence is TGCAGTGCTAGAGATCCGAGGGGTTCGGGGACCCAGTACTTC.

This chain joins TRBV20-1 and TRBJ2-7; TRBD1 matches 7 bases. The CDR3 loop spans 15 amino acids. Trimming at V came to 5 bases and at J to 0 bases, leaving 10 bases not matched to a gene. CDR1 and CDR2 (germline): DFQATT, SNEGSKA (reference sequence). In DNA, the CDR3 is TGCAGTGCTGGAACCCCACAGGGGACCTCCTACGAGCAGTACTTC. Translation: CSAGTPQGTSYEQYF.

DNA of the CDR3: TGCGCCAGCAAGCAGCAGGGGGAAACAGATACGCAGTATTTT. Amino acids: CASKQQGETDTQYF. V usage is TRBV5-1 and J usage is TRBJ2-3, with 7 nucleotides matching TRBD1. V lost 6 bases and J lost 3; bases outside the gene matches: 7. The CDR3 spans 14 residues. The germline gives CDR1 SGHRS, CDR2 YFSETQ.

The gene calls are TRBV5-1 and TRBJ2-7, with TRBD2 matching 9 bases. The CDR3 length is 15 residues. After removal of 0 bases from V and 4 bases from J, the junction contained 5 bases not matched to a gene. The germline gives CDR1 SGHRS, CDR2 YFSETQ. CDR3 loop: CASSLDLAGWYEQYF. Written as DNA, the CDR3 is TGCGCCAGCAGCTTGGACCTAGCGGGGTGGTACGAGCAGTACTTC.

The J gene is TRBJ2-1, the V gene TRBV4-3; D uncertain. The CDR3 consists of 18 residues. In germline, CDR1 is LGHNA, CDR2 YSLEER. Trimming took 0 bases from V and 0 from J, leaving 15 bases between them. CDR3 residues: CASSQERSPLFSYNEQFF. DNA of the CDR3: TGCGCCAGCAGCCAAGAACGGTCCCCCCTATTCTCCTACAATGAGCAGTTCTTC.

This clonotype was counted only a few times. This chain uses TRBV6-5 with TRBJ1-5, with a weak D call TRBD1 (6 bases). Germline-derived CDR1 and CDR2 are MNHEY and SVGAGI. V lost 1 base, J lost 6 bases, and 10 bases lay in between. This CDR3 contains 14 residues. CDR3: CASSYLGGSQPQHF. The CDR3 DNA sequence: TGTGCCAGCAGTTACTTAGGGGGTAGTCAGCCCCAGCATTTT.

V and J are TRBV6-2 or TRBV6-3 and TRBJ2-7; D possibly corresponds to TRBD1 (5 bases). Trimming removed 5 bases from V and 3 bases from J, with 11 bases in between. This CDR3 contains 13 residues. The germline V gene has CDR1 MNHEY and CDR2 SVGEGT. CDR3 sequence reads: CASSGSGNYEQYF. In nucleotides, the CDR3 is TGTGCCAGCAGTGGATCAGGGAACTACGAGCAGTACTTC.

This clonotype was recorded once. J is TRBJ1-1 and V is TRBV12-3 or TRBV12-4, with TRBD1 matching 8 bases. This CDR3 comprises 13 residues. J was trimmed by 12 bases and V by 3 bases; bases with no gene match: 9. DNA of the CDR3: TGTGCCAGCAGTTTGGGCTTGCAGGGGGCTACTTTCTTT. As protein: CASSLGLQGATFF.

This chain links TRBV7-8 with TRBJ1-6; D is undetermined. CDR1 is SGHVS, CDR2 FQNEAQ, per germline. The CDR3 has 12 residues. V was cut by 1 base and J by 8 bases, with 3 bases left in between. This CDR3 is CASSLVDSPLHF. As DNA, the CDR3 is TGTGCCAGCAGCTTAGTCGATTCACCCCTCCACTTT.

The chain uses TRBV4-3 and TRBJ1-3, with D possibly TRBD1 on 6 matching bases. Between the trimmed V and J ends, which lost 0 bases and 0 bases, there was a span of 15 bases. CDR3 length: 18 residues. Germline V gene sequence: CDR1 LGHNA, CDR2 YSLEER. This CDR3 is CASSQDWGGASSGNTIYF. The CDR3 DNA reads TGCGCCAGCAGCCAAGATTGGGGGGGGGCAAGCTCTGGAAACACCATATATTTT.

This clonotype was seen ten or more times. The rearrangement joins TRBV10-3 to TRBJ2-3; TRBD2 is a possible D gene (5 bases). This CDR3 is built from 13 residues. The V end was cut by 7 bases, the J end by 2 bases, with 10 bases between. Looked up from germline, CDR1 is ENHRY and CDR2 is SYGVKD. This chain's CDR3 is CAINPADTDTQYF. CDR3 nucleotides: TGTGCCATCAATCCAGCGGACACAGATACGCAGTATTTT.

This clonotype was counted ten times or more. J is TRBJ2-1 and V is TRBV12-3 or TRBV12-4; D not certain. The length of the CDR3 is 14 residues. V was clipped by 5 bases and J by 0 bases, with 8 bases between them. The CDR3 region has the DNA TGTGCCAGCAGTCCAGCTAGCTCCTACAATGAGCAGTTCTTC. It encodes CASSPASSYNEQFF.

In this sample, this clonotype turned up a few times. The chain links TRBV5-1 to TRBJ1-5; D perhaps matches TRBD1 (5 bases). CDR1 SGHRS and CDR2 YFSETQ come from the germline V gene. CDR3 size: 15 residues. The germline V and J ends were trimmed by 0 bases and 2 bases, with 9 bases remaining between them. The CDR3 DNA sequence: TGCGCCAGCAGCTTGGACGGGGCGGGCAATCAGCCCCAGCATTTT. Amino acid sequence: CASSLDGAGNQPQHF.

This clonotype was counted a few times. The J gene is TRBJ2-3, the V gene TRBV24-1, with 7 bases matching TRBD2. The CDR3 contains 16 residues. Trimming removed 4 bases from V and 9 bases from J; junction bases left unmatched: 15. Germline values: CDR1 KGHDR, CDR2 SFDVKD. The CDR3 loop reads CATSDPRVAGTNTQYF. The CDR3, as DNA: TGTGCCACCAGTGACCCCCGAGTAGCGGGTACCAACACGCAGTATTTT.

Only a few counts were recorded for this clonotype. The genes are TRBV20-1 and TRBJ2-7; D perhaps matches TRBD1 (6 bases). V lost 0 bases to trimming and J lost 2 bases, with 14 bases between them. The CDR3 runs 15 residues. CDR1 DFQATT and CDR2 SNEGSKA come from the germline V gene (reference sequence). CDR3 sequence (DNA): TGCAGTGCTAGAGATAAACAGGACAGTCCCTACGAGCAGTACGTC. Protein sequence: CSARDKQDSPYEQYV.

The sample holds a few counts of this clonotype. V is TRBV7-6 and J is TRBJ2-5; TRBD1 or TRBD2 may be the D gene (5 bases each). There are 17 residues in the CDR3. Per germline, CDR1 SGHVS and CDR2 FNYEAQ. V was clipped by 0 bases and J by 2 bases, with 16 bases between them. In nucleotides, the CDR3 is TGTGCCAGCAGCTTAGCGCTGAGGGGCCGGCGGCAAGAGACCCAGTACTTC. Amino acid sequence: CASSLALRGRRQETQYF.